This TCR beta chain was sequenced during a study of T cell responses to AZD1222 COVID-19 vaccine. Overall study findings and caveats: CD4 TCRs linked to vaccination spanned spike, dominating at 160-218 and 743-854.

On this clone itself: Antigen unknown.

In germline, CDR1 is SGHTS, CDR2 YDEGEE. V lost 4 bases and J lost 2, with 7 bases in between. The CDR3 length is 12 residues. The assay was immunoSEQ multiplex PCR, and TCRdb's table has in-frame clones only and misses some. The sample lists approximately 120,000 clones, about nine tenths occurring once. The sequence derives from an adult in good health. This chain joins TRBV5-8 and TRBJ2-7; a possible D gene is TRBD1 (6 bases). Sequenced material: peripheral blood, taken on day 0 of AZD1222 vaccination. This CDR3 is CASSRQAYEQYF. In nucleotides, the CDR3 is TGTGCCAGCAGCAGACAGGCCTACGAGCAGTACTTC.